The T cell receptor beta chain under discussion was sequenced for a study of cytomegalovirus exposure and HLA in healthy donors. In its sample, this clone was seen once. 13 Jbeta primers and 60 Vbeta primers were used for the PCR. The method was immunoSEQ multiplex PCR; TCRdb's version includes in-frame clones alone and lacks a portion of them. The sample comprises around 140,000 clones, over 60% of which are singletons, and approximately 1.8% rests with the top ten. The receptor comes from a female donor in good health and CMV-seropositive. Sequencing was done on a sample of PBMCs.

The CDR3 protein is CASSFQGTSTDTQYF. The CDR3 DNA sequence: TGTGCCAGCAGCTTCCAGGGAACTAGCACAGATACGCAGTATTTT. The chain links TRBV7-9 to TRBJ2-3, with D perhaps matching TRBD1 (5 bases). Trimming shortened V by 3 bases and J by 0 bases, and 10 bases separated the two germline ends. The germline gives CDR1 SEHNR, CDR2 FQNEAQ (reference sequence). The CDR3 is 15 amino acids.